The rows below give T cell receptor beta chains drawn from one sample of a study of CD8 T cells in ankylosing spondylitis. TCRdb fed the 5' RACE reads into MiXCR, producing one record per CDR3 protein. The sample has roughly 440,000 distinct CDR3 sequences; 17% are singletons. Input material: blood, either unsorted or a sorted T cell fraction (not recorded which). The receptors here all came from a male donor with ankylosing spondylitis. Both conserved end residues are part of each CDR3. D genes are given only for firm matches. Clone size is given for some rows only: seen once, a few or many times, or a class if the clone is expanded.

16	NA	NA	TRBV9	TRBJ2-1	TGTGCCAGCAGCCCTCCGGGAACTAGAGTTGTCAATGAGCAGTTCTTC	CASSPPGTRVVNEQFF
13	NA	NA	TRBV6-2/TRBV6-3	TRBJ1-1	TGTGCCACTCGAACCGGGCAGAACACTGAAGCTTTCTTT	CATRTGQNTEAFF
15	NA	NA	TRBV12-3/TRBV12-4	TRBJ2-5	TGTGCCAGCAAGTACGGGACCCGTAACCAAGAGACCCAGTACTTC	CASKYGTRNQETQYF
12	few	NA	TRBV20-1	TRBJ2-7	TGCAGTGCCAGGACGGATCGGTACGAGCAGTACTTC	CSARTDRYEQYF
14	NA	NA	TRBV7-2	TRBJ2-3	TGTGCCAGCAGTACGAGGGGTAGCACAGATACGCAGTATTTT	CASSTRGSTDTQYF
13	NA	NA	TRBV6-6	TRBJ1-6	TGTGCCAGCACCGACAGTCAGAATTCACCCCTCCACTTT	CASTDSQNSPLHF
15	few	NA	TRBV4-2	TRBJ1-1	TGTGCCAGCAGCCAAGTACTGGGGGCGGAGACTGAAGCTTTCTTT	CASSQVLGAETEAFF
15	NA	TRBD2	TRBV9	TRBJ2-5	TGTGCCAGCAGCTTAGCGGGACTAGCTGCGGAGACCCAGTACTTC	CASSLAGLAAETQYF
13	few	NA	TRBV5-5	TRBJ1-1	TGTGCCAGCGGTATCGACCGGGGGACTGAAGCTTTCTTT	CASGIDRGTEAFF
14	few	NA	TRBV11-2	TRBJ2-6	TGTGCCAGCAGTCTACCGGGATCAGGGTCCGTCCTGACTTTC	CASSLPGSGSVLTF
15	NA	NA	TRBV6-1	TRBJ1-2	TGTGCCAGCAGTGAAGCTAACCGGGGGCGCTCTGGCTACACCTTC	CASSEANRGRSGYTF
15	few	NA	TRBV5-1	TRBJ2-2	TGCGCCAGCAGCGAGAATCCGGCGAACACCGGGGAGCTGTTTTTT	CASSENPANTGELFF
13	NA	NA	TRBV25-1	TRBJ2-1	TGTGCCAGCTCGGGGGCGGGGAACAATGAGCAGTTCTTC	CASSGAGNNEQFF
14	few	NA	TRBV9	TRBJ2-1	TGTGCCAGCAGCGAGAGCCTCGGGGCTTCCGAGCAGTTCTTC	CASSESLGASEQFF
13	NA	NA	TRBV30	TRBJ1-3	TGTGCCTGGAGTGTCGGGGCGGGAAACACCATATATTTT	CAWSVGAGNTIYF
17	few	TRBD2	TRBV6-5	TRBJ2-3	TGTGCCAGCAGTTTAGAAAGCGTCGCGGGAGAACTAGATACGCAGTATTTT	CASSLESVAGELDTQYF
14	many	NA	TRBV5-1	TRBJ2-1	TGCGCCAGCAGTTCGTCCAACTCCTACAATGAGCAGTTCTTC	CASSSSNSYNEQFF
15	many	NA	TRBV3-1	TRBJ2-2	TGTGCCAGCAGCCCTGGGACCCCGAACACCGGGGAGCTGTTTTTT	CASSPGTPNTGELFF
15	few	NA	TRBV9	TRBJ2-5	TGTGCCAGCAGCGTACGGAGCAAAACCTCGGAGACCCAGTACTTC	CASSVRSKTSETQYF
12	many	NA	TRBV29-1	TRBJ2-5	TGCAGCGTGAGACTACACCAAGAGACCCAGTACTTC	CSVRLHQETQYF
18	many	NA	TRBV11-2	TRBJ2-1	TGTGCCAGCACCCCTATTATTCCCTCCCCCACAGTGTACAATGAGCAGTTCTTC	CASTPIIPSPTVYNEQFF
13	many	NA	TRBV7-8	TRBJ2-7	TGTGCCAGCAAACGGGACACCATCTACGAGCAGTACTTC	CASKRDTIYEQYF
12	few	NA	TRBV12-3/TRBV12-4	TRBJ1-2	TGTGCCAGCAGCCGGGGCCCCTATGGCTACACCTTC	CASSRGPYGYTF
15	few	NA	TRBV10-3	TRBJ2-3	TGTGCCATCAGCGGGGGCCCACCTAGCACAGATACGCAGTATTTT	CAISGGPPSTDTQYF
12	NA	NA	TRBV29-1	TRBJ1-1	TGCGTGGTCGGGAGGGGGATCACTGAAGCTTTCTTT	CVVGRGITEAFF
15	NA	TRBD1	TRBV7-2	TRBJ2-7	TGTGCCAGCAGCTCCCTGGGACAGGGTACCTACGAGCAGTACTTC	CASSSLGQGTYEQYF
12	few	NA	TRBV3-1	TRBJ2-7	TGTGCCAGCAGCCAGAAAGCTAACGAGCAGTACTTC	CASSQKANEQYF
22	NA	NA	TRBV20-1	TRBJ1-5	TGCAGTGCTAGAGGCGGAGGCAGGTTGTGTGGAGCCGCCTTATATAGCAATCAGCCCCAGCATTTT	CSARGGGRLCGAALYSNQPQHF
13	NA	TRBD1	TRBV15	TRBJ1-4	TGTGCCACCAGCAACAGGGGCGGTGAAAAACTGTTTTTT	CATSNRGGEKLFF
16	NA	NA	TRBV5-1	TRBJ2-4	TGCGCCAGCAGCTCCGAGGGGATGGAGGCCAAAAACATTCAGTACTTC	CASSSEGMEAKNIQYF
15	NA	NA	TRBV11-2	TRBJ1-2	TGTGCCAGCAGCTCCCACAGGCGAACAGGGTATGGCTACACCTTC	CASSSHRRTGYGYTF
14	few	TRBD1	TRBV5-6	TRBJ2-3	TGTGCCAGCAGCTTGGGACAGGGGACGTTTACGCAGTATTTT	CASSLGQGTFTQYF
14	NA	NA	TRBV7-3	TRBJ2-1	TGTGCCAGCAGCCGGCCGGGAGCAAAAAATGAGCAGTTCTTC	CASSRPGAKNEQFF
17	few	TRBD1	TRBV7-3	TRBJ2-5	TGTGCCAGCAGCTTTCGATGGACAGGGTGGGTTCGGGAGACCCAGTACTTC	CASSFRWTGWVRETQYF
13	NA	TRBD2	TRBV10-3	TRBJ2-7	TGTGCCATCAAGGGGACTAGCGGGGACGAGCAGTACTTC	CAIKGTSGDEQYF
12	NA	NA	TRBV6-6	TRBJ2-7	TGTGCCAGCGGTCAGGTGTCCTACGAGCAGTACTTC	CASGQVSYEQYF
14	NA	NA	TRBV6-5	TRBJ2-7	TGTGCCAGCATTTCTAGGGGATTTAGCAACGAGCAGTACTTC	CASISRGFSNEQYF
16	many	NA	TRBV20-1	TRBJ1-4	TGCAGTGCTAGAGGAGGACAAACAGGGTCTAATGAAAAACTGTTTTTT	CSARGGQTGSNEKLFF
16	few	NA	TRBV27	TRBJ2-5	TGTGCCAGCAGCACACGACAGGGTCGGACTAGGGAGACCCAGTACTTC	CASSTRQGRTRETQYF
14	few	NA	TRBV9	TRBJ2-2	TGTGCCAGCAGCGTAGGGCAAAACACCGGGGAGCTGTTTTTT	CASSVGQNTGELFF
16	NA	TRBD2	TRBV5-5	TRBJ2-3	TGTGCCAGCAGCTTTTCAGTGGGGGGGAGCACAGATACGCAGTATTTT	CASSFSVGGSTDTQYF
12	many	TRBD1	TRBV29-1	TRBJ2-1	TGCAGCGTCGGGACAGGTTGGGATGAGCAGTTCTTC	CSVGTGWDEQFF
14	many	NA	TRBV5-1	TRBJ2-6	TGTGCCAGCTCACCAGGGTCTGGGGCCAACGTCCTGACTTTC	CASSPGSGANVLTF
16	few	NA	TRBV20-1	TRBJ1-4	TGCAGTGCTGGAGAGAGCTTACCGGGAGGAAATGAAAAACTGTTTTTT	CSAGESLPGGNEKLFF
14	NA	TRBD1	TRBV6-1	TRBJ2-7	TGTGCCAGCAGTCCCCGGACAGGCTCCCACGAGCAGTACTTC	CASSPRTGSHEQYF
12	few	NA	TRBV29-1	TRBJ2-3	TGCAGCGTTGGCGGGACGACAGATACGCAGTATTTT	CSVGGTTDTQYF